One sample yielded the 10 T cell receptor beta chains listed below, sequenced in a study of cytomegalovirus exposure and HLA in healthy donors. Method: immunoSEQ multiplex PCR; TCRdb's copy keeps in-frame clones and lacks some. Of about 240,000 clones in the sample, 86% were seen once. The sequencing sample was made of PBMCs. These receptors originate from a woman under 40 in good health and CMV-seropositive.

This rearrangement joins TRBV19 to TRBJ1-1; the D gene is possibly TRBD1 (5 bases). Trimming left V 11 bases short and J 7 bases short, with 17 bases between. This CDR3 is 12 amino acids long. The germline V gene has CDR1 LNHDA and CDR2 SQIVND (reference sequence). DNA for the CDR3: TGTGCCTCAAAGGGGTATAGTGATGAAGCTTTCTTT. Its translation: CASKGYSDEAFF.

V is TRBV2 and J is TRBJ2-5; D gene ambiguous. CDR1 is SNHLY and CDR2 is FYNNEI in the germline V gene. The CDR3 length is 11 residues. The germline V and J ends were trimmed by 7 bases and 1 base, with 4 bases remaining between them. This chain's CDR3 is CASTSQETQYF. As DNA, the CDR3 is TGTGCCAGCACTAGCCAAGAGACCCAGTACTTC.

A single count supports this clone. The chain joins TRBV5-1 to TRBJ2-7; perhaps TRBD1 as D (6 bases). Germline lookup yields CDR1 SGHRS and CDR2 YFSETQ. Trimming cost V 4 bases and J 7 bases, with 18 bases left between them. The CDR3 is made up of 14 amino acids. In nucleotides, the CDR3 is TGCGCCAGCAGCCCGGAACAGGGAAGAGGAGAGCAGTACTTC. Translating gives CASSPEQGRGEQYF.

In its sample, this clone was seen once. The V gene is TRBV2, the J gene TRBJ1-5, with D maybe TRBD1 (6 bases). There are 14 residues in the CDR3. Germline CDR1 and CDR2: SNHLY and FYNNEI. V was clipped by 5 bases and J by 2 bases, with 10 bases between them. CDR3 region: CASSMTGRNQPQHF. CDR3 nucleotide sequence: TGTGCCAGCAGTATGACAGGTCGCAATCAGCCCCAGCATTTT.

The J gene is TRBJ2-1, the V gene TRBV18; 10 bases agree with TRBD1. J lost 8 bases, V lost 0 bases, and 10 bases had no gene match. Germline CDR1 is KGHSH and CDR2 is LQKENI. The CDR3 has 17 amino acids. In DNA, the CDR3 is TGTGCCAGCTCACCACCGAGGGGGGACAGGGGTCTCGATGAGCAGTTCTTC. Amino acid sequence: CASSPPRGDRGLDEQFF.

This chain uses TRBV6-5 with TRBJ2-2; a possible D gene is TRBD1 (5 bases). From germline, CDR1 is MNHEY and CDR2 SVGAGI. The CDR3 runs 15 residues. Trimming pared 5 bases from V and 8 bases from J, leaving 18 bases between. Here the CDR3 DNA reads TGTGCCAGCAGTCGCAGACAGTTCGATTCGGGGGAGCTGTTTTTT. Its protein is CASSRRQFDSGELFF.

V and J are TRBV5-5 and TRBJ2-1; 10 nucleotides agree with TRBD2. There are 17 residues in the CDR3. CDR1 and CDR2 (germline): SGHKS, YYEKEE (reference sequence). Trimming cost V 5 bases and J 2 bases; bases outside gene matches: 10. The CDR3 is CASSWLAGVSPYNEQFF. The CDR3 bases are TGTGCCAGCAGTTGGCTAGCGGGAGTTAGCCCCTACAATGAGCAGTTCTTC. The entire variable domain, with the rest obtained from reference TRBV5-5 and TRBJ2-1, is as follows: DAGVTQSPTHLIKTRGQQVTLRCSPISGHKSVSWYQQVLGQGPQFIFQYYEKEERGRGNFPDRFSARQFPNYSSELNVNALLLGDSALYLCASSWLAGVSPYNEQFFGPGTRLTVL.

The chain uses TRBV18 and TRBJ2-5; the D gene is possibly TRBD2 (6 bases). This CDR3 contains 14 residues. V was clipped by 2 bases and J by 1 base, with 8 bases between them. Germline V CDR1 and CDR2: KGHSH, LQKENI. The CDR3 spells CASSPSAGQETQYF. As DNA, the CDR3 is TGTGCCAGCTCACCATCAGCGGGCCAAGAGACCCAGTACTTC. The full variable domain, its missing parts supplied by reference TRBV18 and TRBJ2-5, is NAGVMQNPRHLVRRRGQEARLRCSPMKGHSHVYWYRQLPEEGLKFMVYLQKENIIDESGMPKERFSAEFPKEGPSILRIQQVVRGDSAAYFCASSPSAGQETQYFGPGTRLLVL.

The V gene is TRBV27, the J gene TRBJ1-1; D not resolved. With 4 bases removed from V and 12 bases from J, the gap between germline ends came to 18 bases. The length of the CDR3 is 13 residues. CDR1 MNHEY and CDR2 SMNVEV come from the germline V gene (reference sequence). CDR3 DNA: TGTGCCAGCAGTTCCCGGTCTCCCCCCGATACTTTCTTT. Protein sequence: CASSSRSPPDTFF.

The V call is TRBV6-5, the J call TRBJ2-7; TRBD1 agrees at 7 bases. CDR1 and CDR2 from the germline V gene are MNHEY and SVGAGI. Germline trimming cut 2 bases from V and 2 bases from J; bases unmatched to any gene: 3. The CDR3 runs 14 residues. CDR3 coding DNA: TGTGCCAGCAGTTACCGACAGGGTCCCTACGAGCAGTACTTC. This sequence encodes CASSYRQGPYEQYF.